This passage covers 26 T cell receptor beta chains from one sample sequenced in a study of spatial heterogeneity in lung cancer. TCRdb recomputed calls from the 5' RACE reads with MiXCR, one row per CDR3 protein. Among roughly 3,500 distinct CDR3 sequences listed, approximately 7.9% were seen once. Their recognized antigens are unknown. The time point: sample taken at primary tumor resection. Regarding the study as a whole: Expanded alpha and beta TCR counts within tumors tracked tumor mutation counts.

This specimen was lung tumor tissue, taken at surgery. These receptors came from a male donor with early-stage non-small cell lung cancer.

This clonotype is medium-sized in the sample. The rearrangement joins TRBV10-1 to TRBJ2-5, with TRBD1 matching 10 bases. Per the germline V gene, CDR1 is WNHNN and CDR2 is SYGVQD (reference sequence). The trim removed 6 bases at V and 2 bases at J, leaving 9 bases unmatched. The CDR3 has 16 residues. CDR3 residues: CASSNPLDRGQETQYF. The CDR3 DNA sequence: TGCGCCAGCAGCAACCCCTTGGACAGGGGGCAAGAGACCCAGTACTTC.

This clonotype was found many times. The genes are TRBV5-1 and TRBJ1-4, with D unresolved. CDR3 length: 17 residues. The V end was cut by 0 bases, the J end by 5 bases, with 17 bases between. Germline CDR1 and CDR2: SGHRS and YFSETQ. This CDR3 reads CASSLDGSVMSNEKLFF. The CDR3 DNA follows: TGCGCCAGCAGCTTGGATGGCAGCGTAATGTCAAATGAAAAACTGTTTTTT.

This clonotype is labeled medium-sized. The rearrangement uses TRBV28 and TRBJ2-4; maybe TRBD2 (5 bases). Germline CDR1 MDHEN, CDR2 SYDVKM. This CDR3 comprises 14 residues. V lost 6 bases to trimming and J lost 15 bases, with 24 bases between them. CDR3: CASRPSLGRDEGYF. In DNA form, the CDR3 reads TGTGCCAGCAGACCAAGCCTCGGACGAGACGAGGGGTACTTC.

This clonotype is labeled medium-sized. In DNA, the CDR3 is TGTGCCAGCAGTTATTTGGCCGAGGGCACCATATATTTT. Translated, it gives CASSYLAEGTIYF. The chain links TRBV6-6 to TRBJ1-3; unclear D gene. Germline CDR1 and CDR2: MNHNY and SVGAGI (reference sequence). CDR3 length equals 13 residues. V gave up 3 bases and J gave up 9 bases, with 12 bases separating them.

By sample fraction, this clonotype is medium-sized. This rearrangement joins TRBV4-2 to TRBJ1-1; 12 bases map to TRBD1. Per germline, CDR1 LGHNA and CDR2 YNFKEQ. With 4 bases clipped from V and 7 bases from J, the junction kept 7 bases outside the gene matches. The CDR3 sequence is 15 residues long. The CDR3 loop is CASSPRDRGLGEAFF. Here the CDR3 DNA reads TGTGCCAGCAGCCCCCGGGACAGGGGGCTTGGTGAAGCTTTCTTT.

This clonotype was picked up many times. This sequence joins TRBV12-3 or TRBV12-4 and TRBJ2-1; D is unresolved. The CDR3 sequence is 16 residues long. Trimming shortened V by 5 bases and J by 2 bases, and 16 bases separated the two germline ends. The CDR3 region is CASSRERVGPYNEQFF. The CDR3 DNA reads as TGTGCCAGCAGTCGAGAACGGGTAGGCCCCTACAATGAGCAGTTCTTC.

In this sample, this clonotype is large (0.1 to 1%). The chain joins TRBV6-4 to TRBJ1-1; D is unresolved. Trimming took off 6 bases at V and 4 bases at J, with 9 bases between the two ends. CDR1 is MRHNA, CDR2 SNTAGT, per germline. This CDR3 is 12 amino acids long. This chain's CDR3 is CASSLQITEAFF. CDR3 bases: TGTGCCAGCAGCTTACAGATCACTGAAGCTTTCTTT.

This clonotype is termed medium-sized (0.01 to 0.1%). The rearrangement uses TRBV28 and TRBJ2-7; 9 bases match TRBD2. The V gene end was trimmed by 7 bases and the J gene end by 7 bases; junction bases not matched to a gene: 14. Germline V lookup: CDR1 MDHEN, CDR2 SYDVKM. The CDR3 totals 15 residues. As DNA, the CDR3 is TGTGCCAGCAACATTGGAGTGGCGGGAGGGCCTGAGCAGTACTTC. It encodes CASNIGVAGGPEQYF.

By sample share, this clonotype is medium-sized. The chain is built from TRBV7-6 and TRBJ2-1; D not certain. The V and J ends lost 5 bases and 11 bases respectively, with 16 bases between them. Looked up from germline, CDR1 is SGHVS and CDR2 is FNYEAQ. The CDR3 length is 13 residues. CDR3 region: CASSLPTLPQQFF. CDR3 DNA: TGTGCCAGCAGCCTTCCTACCCTCCCGCAGCAGTTCTTC.

By share, this clonotype ranks as medium-sized. The gene calls are TRBV6-5 and TRBJ1-4, with D possibly TRBD1 on 5 matching bases. CDR1 is MNHEY and CDR2 is SVGAGI in the germline V gene. The CDR3 extends over 14 amino acids. The V gene lost 7 bases and the J gene lost 5 bases, with 14 bases spanning the gap. CDR3 nucleotides: TGTGCCAGCAAAGTCAGGGAGGTGAATGAAAAACTGTTTTTT. Residues: CASKVREVNEKLFF.

By sample fraction, this clonotype is medium-sized (0.01 to 0.1%). V and J are TRBV5-4 and TRBJ2-2; the match to TRBD1 covers 8 bases. This CDR3 is 16 amino acids long. With V trimmed by 5 bases and J by 1 base, 7 bases remained unmatched. Germline lookup yields CDR1 SGHNT and CDR2 YYREEE (reference sequence). CDR3 sequence reads: CASRHRDRQNTGELFF. The CDR3 coding sequence is TGTGCCAGCAGACACCGGGACAGGCAGAACACCGGGGAGCTGTTTTTT.

This clonotype is medium-sized within its sample. J is TRBJ2-7 and V is TRBV28; 9 nucleotides agree with TRBD2. CDR1 and CDR2 (germline): MDHEN, SYDVKM. V gave up 2 bases and J gave up 5 bases; unmatched junction bases: 4. The CDR3 is 14 amino acids. The CDR3 DNA sequence: TGTGCCAGCAGTTTAATAGCGGGAGTACACGAGCAGTACTTC. Amino acid sequence: CASSLIAGVHEQYF.

This clonotype was observed many times. The genes are TRBV12-3 or TRBV12-4 and TRBJ2-7; 9 bases are shared with TRBD1. The V gene end was trimmed by 1 base and the J gene end by 4 bases; junction bases not matched to a gene: 20. The CDR3 spans 20 residues. In nucleotides, the CDR3 is TGTGCCAGCAGTTTAGAAACGGACAGGGGTCTATGGCGAATAGAGTACGAGCAGTACTTC. Protein product: CASSLETDRGLWRIEYEQYF.

Judged by abundance, this clonotype is medium-sized (0.01 to 0.1%). The chain uses TRBV14 and TRBJ1-1, with D maybe TRBD1 (6 bases). The CDR3 sequence is 16 residues long. Trimming took 8 bases from V and 0 from J, leaving 19 bases between them. Per the germline V gene, CDR1 is SGHDN and CDR2 is FVKESK. In DNA form, the CDR3 reads TGTGCCAGCCAGAGACAGTCGACAGGCATGAACACTGAAGCTTTCTTT. Encoded protein: CASQRQSTGMNTEAFF.

This clonotype qualifies as medium-sized. This chain uses TRBV7-2 with TRBJ2-2; D is ambiguous. Germline-derived CDR1 and CDR2 are SGHTA and FQGNSA. V lost 2 bases to trimming and J lost 0 bases, with 4 bases between them. This CDR3 comprises 14 residues. The CDR3 sequence: CASSLLPNTGELFF. As DNA, the CDR3 is TGTGCCAGCAGCTTATTGCCGAACACCGGGGAGCTGTTTTTT.

This clonotype was recorded many times. The chain combines TRBV7-6 with TRBJ2-5; the D gene is possibly TRBD1 (7 bases). V shed 4 bases and J shed 11 bases, with 14 bases lying between them. The CDR3 has 12 residues. Germline loops: CDR1 SGHVS, CDR2 FNYEAQ. The CDR3 DNA follows: TGTGCCAGCAGCTCCCTGGAGGGGGCTCAGTACTTC. Translating it yields CASSSLEGAQYF.

In its sample, this clonotype ranks as medium-sized. The V call is TRBV10-3, the J call TRBJ2-5; TRBD2 matches at 10 bases. With 3 bases clipped from V and 5 bases from J, the junction kept 12 bases outside the gene matches. Germline values: CDR1 ENHRY, CDR2 SYGVKD. This CDR3 comprises 17 residues. In nucleotides, the CDR3 is TGTGCCATCAGTGACCCTAGCGGGGGAAAGGTGCGGGAGACCCAGTACTTC. Translating gives CAISDPSGGKVRETQYF.

This clonotype is judged medium-sized. J is TRBJ2-2 and V is TRBV7-3; weak D call: TRBD2 (5 bases). This CDR3 contains 15 residues. Germline loops: CDR1 SGHTA, CDR2 FQGTGA. V was pared by 3 bases and J by 5 bases, with 13 bases between. The CDR3 protein is CASSFFGVGTGELFF. The CDR3 DNA follows: TGTGCCAGCAGCTTTTTCGGGGTCGGAACCGGGGAGCTGTTTTTT.

This clonotype is termed medium-sized (0.01 to 0.1%). The chain combines TRBV4-2 with TRBJ1-2; 9 positions agree with TRBD1. The CDR3 consists of 13 residues. Per germline, CDR1 LGHNA and CDR2 YNFKEQ. With V trimmed by 8 bases and J by 5 bases, 6 bases remained unmatched. CDR3 protein: CASSDRGKYGYTF. The CDR3 DNA is TGTGCCAGCTCGGACAGGGGAAAGTATGGCTACACCTTC.

The rearrangement joins TRBV6-1 to TRBJ1-6, with D perhaps matching TRBD1 (5 bases). This CDR3 is built from 16 residues. Trimming pared 2 bases from V and 3 bases from J, leaving 11 bases between. Looked up from germline, CDR1 is MNHNS and CDR2 is SASEGT. CDR3 sequence: CASSELTVSYNSPLHF. In DNA form, the CDR3 reads TGTGCCAGCAGTGAATTGACAGTAAGCTATAATTCACCCCTCCACTTT.

The chain is built from TRBV5-1 and TRBJ2-1, with 9 bases lining up with TRBD2. Germline trimming cut 3 bases from V and 3 bases from J; bases unmatched to any gene: 7. In germline, CDR1 is SGHRS, CDR2 YFSETQ. The CDR3 has 16 amino acids. CDR3 protein: CASSSSFSGGYNEQFF. CDR3 in DNA: TGCGCCAGCAGCTCTAGTTTTAGCGGGGGCTACAATGAGCAGTTCTTC.

This clonotype showed up many times. The CDR3 DNA sequence: TGTGCCAGCCTCCGGAGGGGGGACTACACAGATACGCAGTATTTT. This codes for CASLRRGDYTDTQYF. This chain links TRBV12-3 or TRBV12-4 with TRBJ2-3, with a weak D call TRBD2 (7 bases). The length of the CDR3 is 15 residues. V was cut by 8 bases and J by 2 bases, with 17 bases left in between.

By share, this clonotype ranks as medium-sized. J is TRBJ2-7 and V is TRBV20-1; a possible D gene is TRBD1 (6 bases). Deletions cut 5 bases from V and 7 bases from J, with 18 bases between. CDR1 and CDR2 (germline): DFQATT, SNEGSKA (reference sequence). The CDR3 spans 13 residues. The CDR3 spells CSAHQGILAEQYF. The CDR3 bases are TGCAGTGCTCACCAGGGGATTTTGGCGGAGCAGTACTTC.

This clonotype is medium-sized. The chain is built from TRBV28 and TRBJ2-1; 7 bases fit TRBD2. This CDR3 spans 15 amino acids. V dropped 8 bases and J dropped 7; count of bases not matched to a gene: 14. Germline V gene data show CDR1 as MDHEN and CDR2 as SYDVKM. CDR3 region: CASLTLVGSGNEQFF. The CDR3 coding sequence is TGTGCCAGCCTAACACTCGTGGGTAGCGGGAATGAGCAGTTCTTC.

On this clonotype itself: This may stem from a read error, because a much larger clone lies one nucleotide away. CDR3 region: CSVDTWDDLANGYTF. Written as DNA, the CDR3 is TGCAGCGTTGATACCTGGGACGACTTAGCCAATGGCTACACCTTC. The chain carries TRBV29-1 and TRBJ1-2, with D perhaps matching TRBD1 (5 bases). Germline assignment: CDR1 SQVTM and CDR2 ANQGSEA. The ends were cut back, 3 bases at V and 6 bases at J, with 20 bases in the middle. This CDR3 has 15 residues.

This clonotype is medium-sized. The rearrangement uses TRBV20-1 and TRBJ2-5; D is possibly TRBD2 (6 bases). The CDR3 totals 14 residues. Germline CDR1 DFQATT, CDR2 SNEGSKA (reference sequence). Trimming took off 8 bases at V and 0 bases at J, with 16 bases between the two ends. This chain's CDR3 is CSTYPRGYQETQYF. As DNA, the CDR3 is TGCAGTACCTATCCGCGGGGTTACCAAGAGACCCAGTACTTC.